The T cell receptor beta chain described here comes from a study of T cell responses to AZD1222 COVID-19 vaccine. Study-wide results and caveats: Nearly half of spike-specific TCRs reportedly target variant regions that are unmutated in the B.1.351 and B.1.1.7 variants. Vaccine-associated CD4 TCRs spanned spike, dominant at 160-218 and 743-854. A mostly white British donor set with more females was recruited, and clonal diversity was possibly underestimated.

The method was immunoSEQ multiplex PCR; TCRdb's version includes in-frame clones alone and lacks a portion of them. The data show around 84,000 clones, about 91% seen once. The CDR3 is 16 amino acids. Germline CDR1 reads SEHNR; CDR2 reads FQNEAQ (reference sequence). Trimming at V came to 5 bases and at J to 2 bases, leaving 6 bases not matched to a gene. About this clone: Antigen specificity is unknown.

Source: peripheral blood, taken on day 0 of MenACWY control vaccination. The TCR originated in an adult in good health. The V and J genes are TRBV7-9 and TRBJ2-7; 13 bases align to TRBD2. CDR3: CASSPAGTSGTYEQYF. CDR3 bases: TGTGCCAGCAGCCCCGCCGGGACTAGCGGGACCTACGAGCAGTACTTC.